Following are 29 T cell receptor beta chains from one sample sequenced in a study of T-cell reconstitution after alpha-beta-depleted transplantation in children. During its preparation, the TCRbeta library received unique molecular identifiers. Via MiXCR, TCRdb re-called the PCR reads, giving one row per CDR3 protein. The sample consists of around 450,000 distinct CDR3 sequences, around 15% of them appearing once. The specimen comprised PBMCs, mostly from graft donor cells, sampled 360 days after TCRalphabeta/CD19-depleted stem cell transplant. These receptors originate from a boy in the first two years of life who had a stem cell transplant for Wiskott-Aldrich syndrome, so the T cells may come from the graft donor.

In this sample, this clonotype turned up a few times. The chain recombines TRBV5-1 with TRBJ2-1; 10 nucleotides match TRBD2. Per the germline V gene, CDR1 is SGHRS and CDR2 is YFSETQ. V gave up 1 base and J gave up 5 bases; unmatched junction bases: 3. The CDR3 has 15 amino acids. CDR3 sequence (DNA): TGCGCCAGCAGCTTGTGGCTAGCGGGAGACAATGAGCAGTTCTTC. This codes for CASSLWLAGDNEQFF.

This clonotype has just a few counts. This rearrangement joins TRBV12-3 or TRBV12-4 to TRBJ2-7; TRBD1 aligns across 9 bases. The junction had 8 bases not matched to a gene; V was cut back by 6 bases and J by 5 bases. The CDR3 has 14 amino acids. The CDR3: CASRLRQGGNEQYF. The CDR3 nucleotides are TGTGCCAGCAGGCTTCGACAGGGGGGAAACGAGCAGTACTTC.

This clonotype was observed a handful of times. The chain employs TRBV24-1 and TRBJ2-1, with unresolved D. The CDR3 extends over 11 amino acids. The V end was cut by 3 bases, the J end by 13 bases, with 9 bases between. The germline V gene encodes CDR1 KGHDR and CDR2 SFDVKD. The CDR3 protein is CATSDRSYQFF. The CDR3 DNA is TGTGCCACCAGTGATAGGTCTTACCAGTTCTTC.

This clonotype appeared a few times. This chain joins TRBV24-1 and TRBJ2-1; 14 nucleotides align to TRBD2. The J segment lost 6 bases and the V segment lost 1 base, leaving 4 bases of the junction unmatched. The CDR3 has 17 amino acids. Germline lookup yields CDR1 KGHDR and CDR2 SFDVKD. The CDR3 reads CATSDFGTSGRPNEQFF. CDR3 bases: TGTGCCACCAGTGATTTCGGGACTAGCGGGAGACCCAATGAGCAGTTCTTC.

The chain combines TRBV12-3 or TRBV12-4 with TRBJ2-4, with D maybe TRBD1 (6 bases). The V and J ends lost 5 bases and 1 base respectively, with 15 bases between them. This CDR3 is 16 amino acids long. CDR3 DNA sequence: TGTGCCAGCAGTGTACAGGGAAGGAAGGCCAAAAACATTCAGTACTTC. It codes for CASSVQGRKAKNIQYF.

This clonotype has just a few counts. The genes are TRBV4-1 and TRBJ2-4; tentative D call: TRBD2 (6 bases). Germline V gene sequence: CDR1 MGHRA, CDR2 YSYEKL. The ends were cut back, 7 bases at V and 3 bases at J, with 16 bases in the middle. The CDR3 spans 15 residues. CDR3 sequence (DNA): TGCGCCAGCATCACCAGGGAGGTGGGCAAAAACATTCAGTACTTC. Encoded protein: CASITREVGKNIQYF.

In this sample, this clonotype turned up a few times. V and J are TRBV21-1 and TRBJ2-7; whether TRBD2, the table's D call, matches the DNA was not checked. TRBV21-1 corresponds to a pseudogene. The CDR3 has 17 amino acids. Here the CDR3 reads CASSKGRQRERCYEQYF. The CDR3 nucleotides are TGTGCCAGCAGCAAAGGGAGGCAGCGGGAGCGGTGTTACGAGCAGTACTTC.

The chain combines TRBV6-6 with TRBJ1-6, with D unclear. Germline loops: CDR1 MNHNY, CDR2 SVGAGI (reference sequence). V lost 8 bases and J lost 8, with 10 bases in between. This CDR3 contains 12 residues. The CDR3 DNA follows: TGTGCCAGCGGCATAGGGTATTCACCCCTCCACTTT. Amino acids: CASGIGYSPLHF.

The J gene is TRBJ2-2, the V gene TRBV12-3 or TRBV12-4; D might be TRBD1 (5 bases). This CDR3 has 15 residues. V gave up 3 bases and J gave up 1 base, with 9 bases separating them. In nucleotides, the CDR3 is TGTGCCAGCAGTTTTGCAGGGCTGAACACCGGGGAGCTGTTTTTT. Residues: CASSFAGLNTGELFF.

CDR3 sequence (DNA): TGCGCCAGCAGCCAAGATCTTGTCGGACAGCCCCAGCATTTT. Translating gives CASSQDLVGQPQHF. This chain connects TRBV4-3 to TRBJ1-5, with D hard to call. V was pared by 0 bases and J by 7 bases, with 10 bases between. The CDR3 loop spans 14 amino acids. From germline, CDR1 is LGHNA and CDR2 YSLEER.

V and J are TRBV19 and TRBJ1-1; D may be TRBD1 (5 bases). Trimming removed 4 bases from V and 0 bases from J, with 12 bases in between. CDR3 length: 15 amino acids. From germline, CDR1 is LNHDA and CDR2 SQIVND (reference sequence). The CDR3 region is CASSKTDLMNTEAFF. As DNA, the CDR3 is TGTGCCAGTAGTAAGACAGATTTAATGAACACTGAAGCTTTCTTT.

This clonotype was recorded a few times. The genes are TRBV5-1 and TRBJ1-1; D remains ambiguous. Germline V CDR1 and CDR2: SGHRS, YFSETQ. CDR3 size: 12 residues. Trimming took off 5 bases at V and 0 bases at J, with 5 bases between the two ends. The CDR3 bases are TGCGCCAGCAGACAGTTGAACACTGAAGCTTTCTTT. It translates to CASRQLNTEAFF.

This clonotype was seen repeatedly, ten times or more. The rearrangement uses TRBV5-1 and TRBJ2-4, with TRBD1 as a possible D gene (6 bases). V shed 7 bases and J shed 2 bases, with 13 bases lying between them. The germline V gene encodes CDR1 SGHRS and CDR2 YFSETQ. CDR3 length: 14 amino acids. CDR3 sequence: CASREQGTKNIQYF. CDR3 DNA: TGCGCCAGCCGCGAACAGGGAACCAAAAACATTCAGTACTTC.

The rearrangement links TRBV10-3 to TRBJ2-1; 9 nucleotides agree with TRBD2. This CDR3 has 16 amino acids. Germline-derived CDR1 and CDR2 are ENHRY and SYGVKD. Trimming cost V 3 bases and J 1 base; bases outside gene matches: 4. The CDR3 here is CAISELAGSSYNEQFF. CDR3 nucleotide sequence: TGTGCCATCAGTGAACTAGCGGGTAGTTCCTACAATGAGCAGTTCTTC.

This clonotype showed up just a few times. This sequence joins TRBV3-1 and TRBJ2-6; D call uncertain. Trimming took off 4 bases at V and 0 bases at J, with 4 bases between the two ends. The CDR3 has 14 residues. Germline-derived CDR1 and CDR2 are LGHDT and YNNKEL (reference sequence). CDR3 coding DNA: TGTGCCAGCAGCCGAATCTCTGGGGCCAACGTCCTGACTTTC. It translates to CASSRISGANVLTF.

The table lists this clonotype with many counts. J is TRBJ2-1 and V is TRBV12-3 or TRBV12-4; 8 nucleotides match TRBD2. V shed 2 bases, J shed 0 bases, and the junction held 6 bases outside the gene matches. The length of the CDR3 is 17 residues. The CDR3 is CASSLPSGGTSYNEQFF. CDR3 coding DNA: TGTGCCAGCAGTTTACCCAGCGGGGGCACCTCCTACAATGAGCAGTTCTTC.

This chain uses TRBV4-1 with TRBJ2-1, with D possibly TRBD1 on 5 matching bases. The V gene lost 2 bases and the J gene lost 13 bases, with 12 bases spanning the gap. The germline gives CDR1 MGHRA, CDR2 YSYEKL. There are 12 residues in the CDR3. CDR3 nucleotides: TGCGCCAGCAGCCAAAGTGGGGCCAAACAGTTCTTC. This gives the protein CASSQSGAKQFF.

This clonotype was counted ten times or more. The rearrangement uses TRBV5-1 and TRBJ1-2; no definite D call. The CDR3 is made up of 14 amino acids. The germline CDR1 and CDR2 sequences are SGHRS and YFSETQ. Trimming took off 3 bases at V and 4 bases at J, with 13 bases between the two ends. The CDR3 spells CASSSDTTLYGYTF. Here the CDR3 DNA reads TGCGCCAGCAGCTCTGACACGACCCTCTATGGCTACACCTTC.

J is TRBJ2-1 and V is TRBV11-1; 11 nucleotides match TRBD2. Per germline, CDR1 SGHAT and CDR2 FQDESV (reference sequence). Unmatched junction bases numbered 20, after V lost 2 bases and J lost 5 bases. This CDR3 comprises 21 residues. CDR3 in amino acids: CASSLPRTAKASGRPDNEQFF. In DNA, the CDR3 is TGTGCCAGCAGCTTACCTCGGACAGCCAAGGCTAGCGGGAGGCCTGACAATGAGCAGTTCTTC.

V and J are TRBV29-1 and TRBJ1-1; tentatively, D is TRBD1 (5 bases). This CDR3 is built from 13 residues. Germline CDR1 reads SQVTM; CDR2 reads ANQGSEA. Trimming removed 6 bases from V and 1 base from J, with 12 bases in between. DNA of the CDR3: TGCAGCGTCCCGGGACCGAAGAACACTGAAGCTTTCTTT. Its translation is CSVPGPKNTEAFF.

This sequence joins TRBV7-9 and TRBJ2-7; D gene uncertain. V was clipped by 1 base and J by 8 bases, with 9 bases between them. Germline lookup yields CDR1 SEHNR and CDR2 FQNEAQ (reference sequence). There are 12 residues in the CDR3. This chain's CDR3 is CASSLDKLQQYF. For the CDR3, the DNA is TGTGCCAGCAGCTTAGACAAGTTACAGCAGTACTTC.

This clonotype was seen more than once but under ten times. The chain links TRBV7-9 to TRBJ2-7; D is possibly TRBD1 (5 bases). The V gene lost 0 bases and the J gene lost 1 base, with 16 bases spanning the gap. The germline gives CDR1 SEHNR, CDR2 FQNEAQ (reference sequence). This CDR3 is built from 17 residues. This CDR3 reads CASSLAVTGKKSYEQYF. For the CDR3, the DNA is TGTGCCAGCAGCTTAGCGGTAACAGGCAAAAAGTCCTACGAGCAGTACTTC.

The gene calls are TRBV29-1 and TRBJ2-5, with D perhaps TRBD1 (7 bases). The CDR3 length is 12 residues. The V gene lost 6 bases and the J gene lost 4 bases, with 12 bases spanning the gap. Germline V lookup: CDR1 SQVTM, CDR2 ANQGSEA. As DNA, the CDR3 is TGCAGCGTCAACAGGGGAGGAGAGACCCAGTACTTC. This translates into CSVNRGGETQYF.

The chain carries TRBV12-3 or TRBV12-4 and TRBJ2-1; D is possibly TRBD2 (6 bases). The CDR3 runs to 12 residues. Trimming took off 5 bases at V and 9 bases at J, with 11 bases between the two ends. CDR3 nucleotides: TGTGCCAGCAGTCCGAATAGCGGTGAGCAGTTCTTC. The encoded protein is CASSPNSGEQFF.

This clonotype has only a few counts. This sequence joins TRBV20-1 and TRBJ2-5; D not resolved. Germline V gives CDR1 DFQATT, CDR2 SNEGSKA (reference sequence). The CDR3 is 14 residues long. Trimming cost V 3 bases and J 2 bases, with 13 bases left between them. CDR3 in DNA: TGCAGTGCTAGCCGGGCTCCCGTACAAGAGACCCAGTACTTC. This translates into CSASRAPVQETQYF.

The rearrangement uses TRBV7-8 and TRBJ2-7, with D possibly being TRBD1 (5 bases). The V gene's germline CDR1 is SGHVS and CDR2 FQNEAQ. The V and J ends lost 4 bases and 4 bases respectively, with 11 bases between them. The CDR3 is 13 residues long. In DNA, the CDR3 is TGTGCCAGCAGCTCTATAGGGGCTTACGAGCAGTACTTC. It specifies CASSSIGAYEQYF.

This clonotype was seen a handful of times. The chain couples TRBV20-1 to TRBJ2-7, with 7 nucleotides matching TRBD1. The CDR3 sequence is 14 residues long. The germline CDR1 and CDR2 sequences are DFQATT and SNEGSKA (reference sequence). V gave up 5 bases and J gave up 0 bases; unmatched junction bases: 7. The CDR3 spells CSASTGASSYEQYF. The CDR3 coding sequence is TGCAGTGCTTCCACAGGGGCAAGCTCCTACGAGCAGTACTTC.

The genes are TRBV6-2 or TRBV6-3 and TRBJ2-5; no definite D call. The CDR3 is made up of 17 amino acids. Trimming pared 4 bases from V and 0 bases from J, leaving 18 bases between. Germline CDR1 MNHEY, CDR2 SVGEGT. CDR3 nucleotide sequence: TGTGCCAGCAGTTCCCCCCTCCGGGCAGACTACCAAGAGACCCAGTACTTC. Encoded protein: CASSSPLRADYQETQYF.

There are a few counts of this clonotype. In DNA form, the CDR3 reads TGTGCCAGTAAAGGGCAGAACCAAGAGACCCAGTACTTC. Translating gives CASKGQNQETQYF. This sequence joins TRBV19 and TRBJ2-5, with no clear D. V was shortened by 7 bases and J by 0 bases, with 9 bases between the two germline ends. Per the germline V gene, CDR1 is LNHDA and CDR2 is SQIVND (reference sequence). The CDR3 runs 13 residues.